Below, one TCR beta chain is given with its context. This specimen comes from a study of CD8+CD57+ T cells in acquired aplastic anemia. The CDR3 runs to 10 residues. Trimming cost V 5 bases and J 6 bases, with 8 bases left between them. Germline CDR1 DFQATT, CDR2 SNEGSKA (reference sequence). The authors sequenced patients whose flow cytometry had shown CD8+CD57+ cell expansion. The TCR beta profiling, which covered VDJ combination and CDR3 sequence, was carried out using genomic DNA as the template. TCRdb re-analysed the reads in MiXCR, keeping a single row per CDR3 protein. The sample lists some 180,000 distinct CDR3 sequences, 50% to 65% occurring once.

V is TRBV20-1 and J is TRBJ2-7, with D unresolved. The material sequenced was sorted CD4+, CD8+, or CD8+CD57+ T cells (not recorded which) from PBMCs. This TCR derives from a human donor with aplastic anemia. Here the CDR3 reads CSASGSEQYF. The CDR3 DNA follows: TGCAGTGCTTCAGGTTCCGAGCAGTACTTC.